This TCR beta chain comes out of a study of shared clonotypes between healthy human individuals. Study-level results: It was expected that sequencing depth would affect clonotype sharing among donors.

For every subset, genomic DNA was evenly distributed across several immunoSEQ plates. Repertoires were generated with immunoSEQ multiplex PCR, while TCRdb's copy carries only in-frame clones and drops some. This table holds approximately 2.1 million clones, approximately 95% found once. The length of the CDR3 is 15 residues. With 0 bases removed from V and 5 bases from J, the gap between germline ends came to 13 bases. The germline CDR1 and CDR2 sequences are SGDLS and YYNGEE. This clone was picked up one time. The antigen is undetermined. This TCR derives from a young man in good health. Some clones in this sample may be carry-over from other donors' samples. The specimen sequenced was naive CD4+ T cells from PBMCs. Described subset: CD45RA+ positively selected. The chain employs TRBV9 and TRBJ2-3; weak D call: TRBD2 (6 bases). CDR3 nucleotides: TGTGCCAGCAGCGTAGAGGCGGGGCGACTAGATACGCAGTATTTT. It yields the protein CASSVEAGRLDTQYF.